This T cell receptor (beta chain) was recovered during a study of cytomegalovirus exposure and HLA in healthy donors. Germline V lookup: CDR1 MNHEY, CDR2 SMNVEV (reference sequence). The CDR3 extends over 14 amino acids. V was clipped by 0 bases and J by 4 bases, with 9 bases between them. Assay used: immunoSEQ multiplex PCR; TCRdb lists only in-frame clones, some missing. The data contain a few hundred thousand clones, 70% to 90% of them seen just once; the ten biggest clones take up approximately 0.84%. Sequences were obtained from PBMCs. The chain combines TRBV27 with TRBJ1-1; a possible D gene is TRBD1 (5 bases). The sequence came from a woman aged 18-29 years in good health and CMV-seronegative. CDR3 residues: CASSLSRGVTEAFF. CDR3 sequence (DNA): TGTGCCAGCAGTTTATCGCGGGGGGTCACTGAAGCTTTCTTT.